These T cell receptor beta chains were read from a single sample in a study of control samples from healthy donors and cancer patients. The table came from immunoSEQ multiplex PCR; TCRdb's copy has only in-frame clones and leaves some out. Among tens of thousands of clones listed, approximately 88% were seen once. The sample comprised blood. These TCRs come from a man aged 45 to 65 in good health. The CDR3 runs from the conserved cysteine through the conserved F or W. Fields, in order: D gene, J gene, V gene, clone size, CDR3 length, CDR3 protein, CDR3 DNA. D genes are given only for firm matches. Rows may omit the clone size; those that give it use once, few, many or a size class.

>NA|TRBJ1-6|TRBV9|NA|15
CASSVDGIYNSPLHF
TGTGCCAGCAGCGTAGACGGGATCTATAATTCACCCCTCCACTTT
>NA|TRBJ2-5|TRBV6-5|NA|16
CASSYSSQGARETQYF
TGTGCCAGCAGTTACTCCTCTCAGGGTGCGAGGGAGACCCAGTACTTC
>TRBD2|TRBJ2-2|TRBV4-2|once|16
CASSPPGGRGTGELFF
TGTGCCAGCAGCCCCCCGGGAGGGAGGGGCACCGGGGAGCTGTTTTTT
>NA|TRBJ1-2|TRBV6-2/TRBV6-3|NA|13
CASSAQVNYGYTF
TGTGCCAGCAGTGCTCAGGTGAACTATGGCTACACCTTC
>TRBD2|TRBJ2-7|TRBV13|few|14
CASSFTSGAYEQYF
TGTGCCAGCAGCTTCACTAGCGGAGCCTACGAGCAGTACTTC
>NA|TRBJ2-2|TRBV5-1|NA|15
CASSLALLNTGELFF
TGCGCCAGCAGCTTGGCCCTCCTCAACACCGGGGAGCTGTTTTTT
>NA|TRBJ2-2|TRBV30|NA|13
CAWSVQVSGELFF
TGTGCCTGGAGTGTACAAGTTTCCGGGGAGCTGTTTTTT
>NA|TRBJ2-7|TRBV5-4|NA|17
CASSPGDSGASSYEQYF
TGTGCCAGCAGCCCGGGAGATAGCGGAGCAAGCTCCTACGAGCAGTACTTC
>NA|TRBJ1-4|TRBV5-6|NA|16
CASSPGTARSNEKLFF
TGTGCCAGCAGCCCGGGGACCGCGCGATCTAATGAAAAACTGTTTTTT
>NA|TRBJ2-5|TRBV12-3/TRBV12-4|NA|13
CASSRSAGETQYF
TGTGCCAGCAGTCGCTCGGCCGGAGAGACCCAGTACTTC
>TRBD1|TRBJ1-3|TRBV28|NA|16
CASSFPRTGSGNTIYF
TGTGCCAGCAGTTTCCCTCGGACAGGGTCTGGAAACACCATATATTTT
>NA|TRBJ1-5|TRBV7-9|NA|13
CASSLVVGQPQHF
TGTGCCAGCAGCCTGGTAGTGGGTCAGCCCCAGCATTTT
>NA|TRBJ2-3|TRBV4-3|NA|13
CASSVVGTDTQYF
TGCGCCAGCAGCGTTGTGGGCACAGATACGCAGTATTTT
>NA|TRBJ1-1|TRBV6-5|NA|14
CASSLRGMNTEAFF
TGTGCCAGCAGCCTAAGAGGGATGAACACTGAAGCTTTCTTT
>NA|TRBJ2-7|TRBV5-5|NA|13
CASSPVAAYEQYF
TGTGCCAGCAGCCCGGTTGCGGCCTACGAGCAGTACTTC
>NA|TRBJ1-1|TRBV5-6|NA|14
CASSFLLGNTEAFF
TGTGCCAGCAGCTTCCTCTTGGGGAACACTGAAGCTTTCTTT
>NA|TRBJ1-2|TRBV14|NA|14
CASSLTSRLWGYTF
TGTGCCAGCAGCCTAACTTCCCGCCTCTGGGGCTACACCTTC
>NA|TRBJ1-1|TRBV2|NA|13
CASSDWGDTEAFF
TGTGCCAGCAGTGATTGGGGGGACACTGAAGCTTTCTTT
>NA|TRBJ2-2|TRBV30|NA|12
CAWSYRTGELFF
TGTGCCTGGAGTTACAGGACCGGGGAGCTGTTTTTT
>TRBD1|TRBJ2-4|TRBV6-6|NA|12
CASSGQGNIQYF
TGTGCCAGCAGTGGACAGGGAAACATTCAGTACTTC
>TRBD2|TRBJ2-1|TRBV7-2|NA|16
CASSSGLAGVGNEQFF
TGTGCCAGCAGCTCAGGACTAGCGGGAGTGGGCAATGAGCAGTTCTTC
>NA|TRBJ2-3|TRBV6-5|once|13
CASGTGLTDTQYF
TGTGCCAGCGGGACGGGGCTCACAGATACGCAGTATTTT
>TRBD1|TRBJ1-1|TRBV6-6|NA|13
CASSKTGGLEAFF
TGTGCCAGCAGTAAGACAGGGGGGCTGGAAGCTTTCTTT
>NA|TRBJ2-3|TRBV30|once|11
CAGASRDTQYF
TGTGCCGGAGCTAGCCGGGATACGCAGTATTTT
>TRBD1|TRBJ2-7|TRBV10-2|NA|15
CASKIRDRFSYEQYF
TGCGCCAGCAAGATACGGGACAGATTCTCCTACGAGCAGTACTTC
>NA|TRBJ2-7|TRBV28|NA|15
CASSFQFMQGGEQYF
TGTGCCAGCAGTTTCCAGTTTATGCAGGGAGGCGAGCAGTACTTC
>NA|TRBJ1-2|TRBV21-1|NA|19
CASNRSTGGATGTSYGYTF
TGTGCCAGCAACAGGTCTACAGGGGGCGCGACGGGGACCAGCTATGGCTACACCTTC
>TRBD1|TRBJ2-4|TRBV5-5|NA|14
CASSSTGSQNIQYF
TGTGCCAGCAGCTCGACAGGGAGCCAAAACATTCAGTACTTC
>NA|TRBJ2-7|TRBV10-1|NA|10
CATRGRTRYF
TGCGCCACCAGGGGACGGACTCGGTACTTC
>NA|TRBJ1-1|TRBV21-1|once|16
CASSTWERGLSTEAFF
TGTGCCAGCAGCACTTGGGAAAGGGGTCTTTCCACTGAAGCTTTCTTT
>NA|TRBJ2-3|TRBV19|NA|15
CASSMNGISTDTQYF
TGTGCCAGTAGTATGAACGGGATTAGCACAGATACGCAGTATTTT
>TRBD1|TRBJ2-1|TRBV11-1|NA|18
CASSLARDRVLSYNEQFF
TGTGCCAGCAGCTTAGCCCGGGACAGGGTTTTATCCTACAATGAGCAGTTCTTC
>NA|TRBJ2-3|TRBV5-1|NA|15
CASSLSKVSTDTQYF
TGCGCCAGCAGCTTGTCTAAAGTAAGCACAGATACGCAGTATTTT
>NA|TRBJ2-5|TRBV4-2|NA|14
CASSEGGVGETQYF
TGTGCCAGCAGCGAGGGTGGGGTTGGGGAGACCCAGTACTTC
>NA|TRBJ2-3|TRBV19|once|13
CASSNGRADTQYF
TGTGCCAGTAGTAACGGGAGAGCAGATACGCAGTATTTT
>TRBD2|TRBJ2-4|TRBV25-1|few|17
CASSETRLAGAKNIQYF
TGTGCCAGCAGTGAAACCCGACTAGCGGGAGCCAAAAACATTCAGTACTTC
>TRBD1|TRBJ2-2|TRBV7-9|NA|18
CASSPRDRGPGNTGELFF
TGTGCCAGCAGCCCGAGGGACAGGGGGCCCGGGAACACCGGGGAGCTGTTTTTT
>NA|TRBJ2-5|TRBV7-9|NA|12
CASSLARGTQYF
TGTGCCAGCAGCTTAGCGAGGGGGACCCAGTACTTC
>NA|TRBJ1-2|TRBV19|NA|14
CASSIGRGAYGYTF
TGTGCCAGTAGTATAGGCCGGGGGGCTTACGGCTACACCTTC
>NA|TRBJ2-5|TRBV2|NA|11
CASSAGETQYF
TGTGCCAGCAGTGCCGGGGAGACCCAGTACTTC
>NA|TRBJ1-5|TRBV28|NA|18
CASSLVLGTLLSNQPQHF
TGTGCCAGCAGTTTGGTTCTCGGGACCCTCTTGAGCAATCAGCCCCAGCATTTT
>TRBD1|TRBJ1-5|TRBV5-4|NA|15
CASSLGGQNNQPQHF
TGTGCCAGCAGCTTGGGGGGACAGAACAATCAGCCCCAGCATTTT
>TRBD1|TRBJ2-3|TRBV25-1|once|16
CASSPYRQGDLDTQYF
TGTGCCAGCAGTCCCTATCGACAGGGCGATTTAGATACGCAGTATTTT
>TRBD2|TRBJ2-1|TRBV29-1|NA|16
CSVSYSAGGSYNEQFF
TGCAGCGTAAGCTACTCCGCGGGAGGGTCGTACAATGAGCAGTTCTTC
>NA|TRBJ2-1|TRBV30|NA|13
CAWSPSQGGEQFF
TGTGCCTGGAGTCCCTCTCAGGGCGGTGAGCAGTTCTTC
>NA|TRBJ2-5|TRBV7-9|NA|15
CASSLYGRIQETQYF
TGTGCCAGCAGCTTATACGGACGGATCCAAGAGACCCAGTACTTC
>NA|TRBJ1-2|TRBV27|NA|16
CASRATGNRARTGYTF
TGTGCCAGCAGAGCAACAGGGAATAGGGCGCGGACTGGCTACACCTTC
>NA|TRBJ2-3|TRBV4-3|NA|14
CASSQEAGGTTQYF
TGCGCCAGCAGCCAAGAAGCTGGCGGGACTACGCAGTATTTT
>NA|TRBJ2-1|TRBV10-3|NA|14
CAISEGTSYNEQFF
TGTGCCATCAGTGAGGGGACCTCGTACAATGAGCAGTTCTTC